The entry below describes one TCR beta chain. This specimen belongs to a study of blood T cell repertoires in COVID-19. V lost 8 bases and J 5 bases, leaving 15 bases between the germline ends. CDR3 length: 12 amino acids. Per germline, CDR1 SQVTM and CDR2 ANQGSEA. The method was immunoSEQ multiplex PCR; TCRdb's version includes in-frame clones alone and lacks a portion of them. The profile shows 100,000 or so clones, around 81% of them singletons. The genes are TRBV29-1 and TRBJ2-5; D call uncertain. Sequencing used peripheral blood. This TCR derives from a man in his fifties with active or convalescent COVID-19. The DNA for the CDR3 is TGCAGCACGGCCATCCTCGGGGAGACCCAGTACTTC. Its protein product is CSTAILGETQYF.